This TCR beta chain was retrieved from a study of T cells in localized non-small cell lung cancer. Study results and caveats: Elevated circulating T cell density in blood was associated with longer overall survival. Appearances in adjacent lung were noted for a median approximately 50 of the top 100 tumor clones. Only one tumor region was sequenced, so heterogeneity remains possible. The highest T cell clonality was in uninvolved adjacent lung, above tumor.

Trimming removed 5 bases at V and 0 bases at J, with 14 bases between. Germline CDR1 LNHDA, CDR2 SQIVND (reference sequence). The CDR3 contains 16 residues. Method: immunoSEQ multiplex PCR; TCRdb's copy keeps in-frame clones and lacks some. The table records just over 4,000 clones, roughly two fifths of them present only once. In the case of this clone: Its antigen is unknown.

The chain recombines TRBV19 with TRBJ1-3; D is perhaps TRBD1 (5 bases). This material consisted of lung tumor tissue, taken before any cancer treatment. The clonotype originates from a woman aged 35-75 years with stage I lung adenocarcinoma. The CDR3 protein is CASSRQRSPSGNTIYF. DNA of the CDR3: TGTGCCAGTAGTCGACAGCGAAGTCCCTCTGGAAACACCATATATTTT.